These 27 T cell receptor beta chains were all obtained from the same sample, sequenced in a study of blood T cell repertoires in COVID-19. Assay: immunoSEQ multiplex PCR; the TCRdb copy retains only in-frame clones and omits some. The table includes 150,000 to 200,000 clones, almost 80% detected once. Sample: peripheral blood. Receptors originate from a woman in her 70s with acute or convalescent COVID-19.

This chain joins TRBV5-1 and TRBJ1-4; 11 nucleotides agree with TRBD1. The CDR3 extends over 14 amino acids. Per the germline V gene, CDR1 is SGHRS and CDR2 is YFSETQ. With 4 bases clipped from V and 7 bases from J, the junction kept 3 bases outside the gene matches. CDR3 sequence: CASSPGQGGEKLFF. CDR3 DNA: TGCGCCAGCAGCCCGGGACAGGGGGGTGAAAAACTGTTTTTT. Variable domain in full (rest from reference TRBV5-1 and TRBJ1-4): KAGVTQTPRYLIKTRGQQVTLSCSPISGHRSVSWYQQTPGQGLQFLFEYFSETQRNKGNFPGRFSGRQFSNSRSEMNVSTLELGDSALYLCASSPGQGGEKLFFGSGTQLSVL.

The rearrangement links TRBV29-1 to TRBJ1-2, with TRBD1 identical over 9 bases. This CDR3 contains 13 residues. The junction had 7 bases not matched to a gene; V was cut back by 4 bases and J by 7 bases. The germline CDR1 and CDR2 sequences are SQVTM and ANQGSEA. CDR3 bases: TGCAGCGTTGGCCCGGGACAGGGCGGTGGCTACACCTTC. Amino acid sequence: CSVGPGQGGGYTF.

The chain employs TRBV7-3 and TRBJ2-7; 8 bases agree with TRBD1. Germline values: CDR1 SGHTA, CDR2 FQGTGA. The length of the CDR3 is 14 residues. Trimming removed 2 bases from V and 2 bases from J; junction bases left unmatched: 2. The CDR3 loop reads CASSLGDRPYEQYF. DNA of the CDR3: TGTGCCAGCAGCTTAGGGGACAGGCCCTACGAGCAGTACTTC.

The genes are TRBV12-3 or TRBV12-4 and TRBJ1-6; D gene unclear. The length of the CDR3 is 13 residues. Between the trimmed V and J ends, which lost 3 bases and 10 bases, there was a span of 10 bases. CDR3: CASSLMTISPLHF. Here the CDR3 DNA reads TGTGCCAGCAGTTTGATGACAATCTCACCCCTCCACTTT.

This clone has only a few counts. V and J are TRBV29-1 and TRBJ1-2; no reliable D call. Trimming shortened V by 3 bases and J by 0 bases, and 11 bases separated the two germline ends. CDR3 length equals 14 residues. Germline V CDR1 and CDR2: SQVTM, ANQGSEA. The CDR3 DNA reads as TGCAGCGTTGACTTGGCAGGCTCTAACTATGGCTACACCTTC. Protein: CSVDLAGSNYGYTF.

V usage is TRBV7-7 and J usage is TRBJ2-1, with TRBD2 matching 9 bases. CDR3 length equals 15 residues. Trimming cost V 5 bases and J 4 bases; bases outside gene matches: 6. Germline V gene sequence: CDR1 SSHAT, CDR2 FNYEAQ (reference sequence). The CDR3 here is CASSPLAGAYNEQFF. Written as DNA, the CDR3 is TGTGCCAGCAGCCCCTTAGCGGGAGCATACAATGAGCAGTTCTTC.

This sequence joins TRBV19 and TRBJ1-1; the match to TRBD1 covers 7 bases. Trimming cost V 9 bases and J 1 base; bases outside gene matches: 5. From germline, CDR1 is LNHDA and CDR2 SQIVND (reference sequence). The CDR3 has 13 residues. The CDR3 loop reads CASRDSGNTEAFF. The CDR3, as DNA: TGTGCCAGCAGGGACAGCGGGAACACTGAAGCTTTCTTT.

The rearrangement joins TRBV12-3 or TRBV12-4 to TRBJ2-7, with 7 bases fitting TRBD2. The CDR3 runs to 13 residues. The V segment lost 6 bases and the J segment 6 bases; nucleotides outside the gene matches: 8. This CDR3 reads CASSKSGVGEQYF. In DNA, the CDR3 is TGTGCCAGCAGCAAAAGCGGGGTAGGCGAGCAGTACTTC.

This clone appeared a single time. V is TRBV7-3 and J is TRBJ1-6, with 7 positions matching TRBD1. The junction had 5 bases not matched to a gene; V was cut back by 4 bases and J by 8 bases. This CDR3 is built from 14 residues. Germline V gene data show CDR1 as SGHTA and CDR2 as FQGTGA. This CDR3 is CASSSTGWYSPLHF. The DNA of the CDR3 is TGTGCCAGCAGCTCGACAGGGTGGTATTCACCCCTCCACTTT.

This clone was detected once. The chain uses TRBV27 and TRBJ2-2, with TRBD2 identical over 7 bases. The V and J ends lost 4 bases and 4 bases, in that order; junction bases with no gene match: 15. This CDR3 has 18 residues. Germline values: CDR1 MNHEY, CDR2 SMNVEV (reference sequence). CDR3 sequence reads: CASSSRGTIRDFTGELFF. CDR3 coding DNA: TGTGCCAGCAGTTCACGCGGGACTATTCGGGACTTCACCGGGGAGCTGTTTTTT.

This chain joins TRBV20-1 and TRBJ2-2; no clear D gene. Germline lookup yields CDR1 DFQATT and CDR2 SNEGSKA (reference sequence). Trimming cost V 3 bases and J 3 bases, with 5 bases left between them. The length of the CDR3 is 12 residues. CDR3 DNA sequence: TGCAGTGCTAGTGCCGACACCGGGGAGCTGTTTTTT. It encodes CSASADTGELFF.

The genes are TRBV10-3 and TRBJ2-7; 9 bases agree with TRBD2. The germline gives CDR1 ENHRY, CDR2 SYGVKD. With V trimmed by 5 bases and J by 5 bases, 7 bases remained unmatched. The CDR3 extends over 14 amino acids. CDR3 bases: TGTGCCATCAGTAACGCGGGAGGGGTCGACGAGCAGTACTTC. Residues: CAISNAGGVDEQYF.

The rearrangement uses TRBV24-1 and TRBJ2-1, with a weak D call TRBD2 (5 bases). The V and J ends lost 4 bases and 5 bases respectively, with 14 bases between them. Germline V CDR1 and CDR2: KGHDR, SFDVKD. The CDR3 length is 15 residues. In DNA, the CDR3 is TGTGCCACCAGTGAGCGTACCGGGATCAACAATGAGCAGTTCTTC. It codes for CATSERTGINNEQFF.

The chain is built from TRBV6-5 and TRBJ2-3, with D maybe TRBD2 (6 bases). The CDR3 has 12 amino acids. V dropped 10 bases and J dropped 5 bases, with 13 bases sitting between them. Germline V gives CDR1 MNHEY, CDR2 SVGAGI. The CDR3 sequence: CATVTSGDTQYF. Here the CDR3 DNA reads TGTGCCACCGTGACTAGTGGAGATACGCAGTATTTT.

This clone was recorded only once. V and J are TRBV3-1 (or the pseudogene TRBV3-2) and TRBJ2-5, with TRBD2 matching over 10 bases. The trim removed 1 base at V and 4 bases at J, leaving 3 bases unmatched. CDR3 length: 15 residues. CDR1 and CDR2 (germline): LGHDT, YNNKEL (reference sequence). The CDR3 loop reads CASSQALAGAETQYF. The DNA for the CDR3 is TGTGCCAGCAGCCAAGCTCTAGCGGGAGCAGAGACCCAGTACTTC.

The chain uses TRBV21-1 and TRBJ2-2; TRBD2 reflects the table's D call only, with no check against the DNA. TRBV21-1 corresponds to a pseudogene. This CDR3 has 14 amino acids. The CDR3 DNA reads as TGTGCCAGGCAACTAGCGGGAGTCGTCGGGGAGCTGTTTTTT. It is translated as CARQLAGVVGELFF.

The chain employs TRBV29-1 and TRBJ2-3; D ambiguous. Germline V gene sequence: CDR1 SQVTM, CDR2 ANQGSEA. V dropped 3 bases and J dropped 2 bases, with 12 bases sitting between them. This CDR3 has 14 amino acids. CDR3 in DNA: TGCAGCGTTGATCCCAGCGCTTACACAGATACGCAGTATTTT. As protein: CSVDPSAYTDTQYF.

This clone was detected only once. DNA for the CDR3: TGTGCCAGCAGCCAAAAGCTGAGCTCCTATAATTCACCCCTCCACTTT. Translation: CASSQKLSSYNSPLHF. The chain uses TRBV3-1 (or the pseudogene TRBV3-2) and TRBJ1-6; D gene uncertain. The germline gives CDR1 LGHDT, CDR2 YNNKEL (reference sequence). The CDR3 has 16 amino acids. Trimming pared 2 bases from V and 0 bases from J, leaving 8 bases between.

CDR3 amino acids: CSASGQGNYEQYF. CDR3 DNA: TGCAGTGCTAGTGGCCAGGGGAACTACGAGCAGTACTTC. This rearrangement joins TRBV20-1 to TRBJ2-7; D perhaps matches TRBD1 (6 bases). The CDR3 totals 13 residues. Trimming left V 3 bases short and J 3 bases short, with 12 bases between. Germline V gene sequence: CDR1 DFQATT, CDR2 SNEGSKA (reference sequence).

J is TRBJ2-1 and V is TRBV11-3, with unresolved D. V lost 4 bases and J 1 base, leaving 11 bases between the germline ends. There are 15 residues in the CDR3. The germline gives CDR1 SGHNT, CDR2 YENEEA. Written as DNA, the CDR3 is TGTGCCAGCAGCTCCCAAGCTACTTCCTACAATGAGCAGTTCTTC. It translates to CASSSQATSYNEQFF.

CDR3 in amino acids: CASSLDMVDNEQFF. CDR3 coding DNA: TGTGCCAGCTCACTAGACATGGTGGACAATGAGCAGTTCTTC. The gene calls are TRBV18 and TRBJ2-1; no reliable D call. The germline CDR1 and CDR2 sequences are KGHSH and LQKENI. The CDR3 loop spans 14 amino acids. Trimming shortened V by 4 bases and J by 5 bases, and 12 bases separated the two germline ends.

The V gene is TRBV14, the J gene TRBJ2-1; D is possibly TRBD1 (6 bases). The CDR3 has 15 amino acids. V dropped 2 bases and J dropped 7 bases, with 15 bases sitting between them. Per the germline V gene, CDR1 is SGHDN and CDR2 is FVKESK. The chain's CDR3 is CASSQQGLRLNEQFF. The CDR3 bases are TGTGCCAGCAGCCAACAGGGGCTTCGTTTGAATGAGCAGTTCTTC.

This chain joins TRBV5-6 and TRBJ2-5; possibly TRBD1 for D (6 bases). The CDR3 runs to 15 residues. The V and J ends lost 0 bases and 2 bases respectively, with 11 bases between them. Germline values: CDR1 SGHDT, CDR2 YYEEEE. CDR3 in DNA: TGTGCCAGCAGCTTGGCGATCGGACAGCAAGAGACCCAGTACTTC. Its protein is CASSLAIGQQETQYF.

The rearrangement joins TRBV2 to TRBJ2-7, with D hard to call. Looked up from germline, CDR1 is SNHLY and CDR2 is FYNNEI. Trimming pared 6 bases from V and 5 bases from J, leaving 11 bases between. The CDR3 contains 12 residues. The CDR3 sequence is CASREIVHEQYF. The CDR3 DNA sequence: TGTGCCAGCAGGGAAATAGTACACGAGCAGTACTTC. Full variable domain (rest looked up from reference TRBV2 and TRBJ2-7): EPEVTQTPSHQVTQMGQEVILRCVPISNHLYFYWYRQILGQKVEFLVSFYNNEISEKSEIFDDQFSVERPDGSNFTLKIRSTKLEDSAMYFCASREIVHEQYFGPGTRLTVT.

V is TRBV7-3 and J is TRBJ2-3; 8 bases align to TRBD2. The V and J ends lost 0 bases and 7 bases, in that order; junction bases with no gene match: 3. CDR3 size: 14 residues. Germline V gene lookup returns CDR1 SGHTA and CDR2 FQGTGA. As DNA, the CDR3 is TGTGCCAGCAGCTTAACTCGGGAGGGGAATACGCAGTATTTT. Its protein product is CASSLTREGNTQYF.

This chain uses TRBV6-5 with TRBJ2-7; D is perhaps TRBD2 (5 bases). The germline V and J ends were trimmed by 4 bases and 0 bases, with 10 bases remaining between them. The CDR3 consists of 14 residues. Germline CDR1 and CDR2: MNHEY and SVGAGI. DNA of the CDR3: TGTGCCAGCAGTTTTCTAGCCGTCTCCTACGAGCAGTACTTC. Its protein is CASSFLAVSYEQYF.

The chain combines TRBV19 with TRBJ2-7; D perhaps matches TRBD2 (5 bases). V dropped 4 bases and J dropped 2 bases, with 18 bases sitting between them. The CDR3 contains 16 residues. The germline CDR1 and CDR2 sequences are LNHDA and SQIVND (reference sequence). CDR3 bases: TGTGCCAGTAGTACCAAAGGCGAATGGGGAGCCTACGAGCAGTACTTC. It is translated as CASSTKGEWGAYEQYF.